The following is a T cell receptor (beta chain) sequence with its context. Amplification targeted TCR beta CDR3 regions from RNA transcripts. HTBI primers were employed in a first-round RT-PCR of the TCR CDR3. Each CDR3 protein is one row after TCRdb ran MiXCR on the multiplex PCR reads. In the table there are 550,000 to 850,000 distinct CDR3 sequences, roughly a sixth of which are singletons. This specimen belongs to a study of T cells in Graves' hyperthyroidism and ophthalmopathy. The germline V and J ends were trimmed by 6 bases and 1 base, with 17 bases remaining between them. The CDR3 is made up of 16 amino acids. The germline V gene has CDR1 MDHEN and CDR2 SYDVKM. Newly diagnosed hyperthyroidism patients aged 18 to 65 years had disease lasting under 2 months.

The sample was blood. The V and J genes are TRBV28 and TRBJ2-3; D is perhaps TRBD2 (6 bases). The receptor comes from a woman in her forties or fifties with Graves' hyperthyroidism that later progressed to Graves' ophthalmopathy. The CDR3 is CASSPLEGQGTDTQYF. The CDR3 nucleotides read TGTGCCAGCAGCCCCTTGGAGGGGCAAGGCACAGATACGCAGTATTTT.